This T cell receptor (beta chain) was captured in a study of T cell responses to AZD1222 COVID-19 vaccine. The CDR3 loop spans 13 amino acids. Trimming shortened V by 4 bases and J by 4 bases, and 10 bases separated the two germline ends. Germline CDR1 is KGHSH and CDR2 is LQKENI. This clone showed up just once. Repertoires were generated with immunoSEQ multiplex PCR, while TCRdb's copy carries only in-frame clones and drops some. The sample shows about 100,000 clones, around 91% of them seen only once. The sequences come from peripheral blood, collected on day 0 of AZD1222 vaccination. V is TRBV18 and J is TRBJ2-5; D remains ambiguous. The TCR was taken from an adult in good health. The chain's CDR3 is CASSRRERETQYF. Here the CDR3 DNA reads TGTGCCAGCTCACGTAGGGAACGAGAGACCCAGTACTTC.